These 7 T cell receptor beta chains originate from one sample sequenced in a study of blood T cell repertoires in COVID-19 (TCRdb year 2020). The library was built by means of the immunoSEQ multiplex PCR assay. TCRdb limited this immuneACCESS table to in-frame rearrangements with V and J called. A share of clones is missing; checked studies link under half to unresolved V genes, and the rest is unexplained. For this sample there are about 63,000 clones; 81% appear just once. The ten largest clones add up to under 40% of the sample. Sequencing used peripheral blood. These receptors all stem from a man in his sixties with COVID-19, enrolled during active disease.

This sequence joins TRBV14 and TRBJ1-1; D is unresolved. CDR1 is SGHDN, CDR2 FVKESK, per germline. V gave up 3 bases and J gave up 1 base, with 6 bases separating them. The CDR3 contains 13 residues. In DNA, the CDR3 is TGTGCCAGCAGCCAGGGCCAGAACACTGAAGCTTTCTTT. It encodes CASSQGQNTEAFF.

V usage is TRBV6-6 and J usage is TRBJ2-1, with D unclear. Germline CDR1 reads MNHNY; CDR2 reads SVGAGI (reference sequence). V lost 2 bases, J lost 6 bases, and 5 bases lay in between. The CDR3 length is 12 residues. Written as DNA, the CDR3 is TGTGCCAGCAGTTACCTCGGCAATGAGCAGTTCTTC. This gives the protein CASSYLGNEQFF.

The CDR3 DNA is TGTGCCAGCAGCCAAGTGAGGGAGACCCAGTACTTC. It encodes CASSQVRETQYF. V is TRBV4-2 and J is TRBJ2-5, with unresolved D. The ends were cut back, 1 base at V and 5 bases at J, with 5 bases in the middle. CDR1 and CDR2 (germline): LGHNA, YNFKEQ. CDR3 length: 12 amino acids.

This clone appeared a single time. V is TRBV18 and J is TRBJ2-1, with a possible D match to TRBD2 (5 bases). The CDR3 is 13 amino acids. Germline loops: CDR1 KGHSH, CDR2 LQKENI. The V gene lost 3 bases and the J gene lost 9 bases, with 12 bases spanning the gap. The CDR3 nucleotides are TGTGCCAGCTCACCGCCTAGCTTAGGTGAGCAGTTCTTC. Encoded protein: CASSPPSLGEQFF.

This sequence joins TRBV7-9 and TRBJ2-1; 8 positions agree with TRBD1. Losses at the gene ends were 5 bases for V and 4 bases for J; bases not matched to a gene: 7. CDR1 and CDR2 (germline): SEHNR, FQNEAQ (reference sequence). The CDR3 consists of 15 residues. CDR3 sequence: CASSRDRGLYNEQFF. CDR3 nucleotides: TGTGCCAGCAGCAGAGACAGGGGATTGTACAATGAGCAGTTCTTC.

This rearrangement joins TRBV19 to TRBJ1-2, with D possibly matching TRBD1 (6 bases). V lost 1 base and J lost 5, with 11 bases in between. CDR1 and CDR2 from the germline V gene are LNHDA and SQIVND (reference sequence). CDR3 length: 14 amino acids. The DNA of the CDR3 is TGTGCCAGTAGTATAGTCGGGACAATGTATGGCTACACCTTC. Its protein product is CASSIVGTMYGYTF.

The chain links TRBV7-9 to TRBJ2-2, with 7 nucleotides matching TRBD1. V trimming: 5 bases; J trimming: 0 bases; junction bases outside the gene matches: 6. This CDR3 has 16 amino acids. Germline V lookup: CDR1 SEHNR, CDR2 FQNEAQ (reference sequence). Written as DNA, the CDR3 is TGTGCCAGCAGCGACCAGGGACAGTCGAACACCGGGGAGCTGTTTTTT. This translates into CASSDQGQSNTGELFF.